This T cell receptor beta chain comes out of a study of blood T cell repertoires in COVID-19. Study as a whole: Sites in the United States, Italy and Spain provided acute and convalescent COVID-19 samples.

Libraries were prepared by immunoSEQ multiplex PCR; TCRdb keeps only in-frame clonotypes and omits some of them. The sample shows 300,000 to 450,000 clones, over 75% of them seen only once. This CDR3 comprises 13 residues. Between the trimmed V and J ends, which lost 2 bases and 7 bases, there was a span of 11 bases. Germline V gene lookup returns CDR1 MNHEY and CDR2 SMNVEV (reference sequence). The rearrangement links TRBV27 to TRBJ1-1; possibly TRBD1 for D (6 bases). Input material: peripheral blood. This TCR came from a woman aged 60-75 years with COVID-19, enrolled during active disease. This CDR3 is CASSLGGSLEAFF. As DNA, the CDR3 is TGTGCCAGCAGTTTAGGGGGCTCCCTTGAAGCTTTCTTT.